The 30 T cell receptor beta chains below all came from one sample that was sequenced in a study of cytomegalovirus exposure and HLA in healthy donors. PCR used 60 Vbeta primers and 13 Jbeta primers. Some clones are missing from TCRdb's copy, which holds only in-frame ones; the method was immunoSEQ multiplex PCR. The sample yields 150,000 to 200,000 clones, roughly 80% seen once. Sequencing was carried out using PBMCs. These receptors all come from a girl aged 10-17 years in good health and CMV-seropositive.

The V call is TRBV7-6, the J call TRBJ2-7, with TRBD1 identical over 8 bases. J was trimmed by 7 bases and V by 4 bases; bases with no gene match: 9. The CDR3 extends over 14 amino acids. Germline V gene sequence: CDR1 SGHVS, CDR2 FNYEAQ. CDR3 amino acids: CASSSGTGPGEQYF. The CDR3 nucleotides read TGTGCCAGCAGCTCCGGGACAGGACCAGGGGAGCAGTACTTC. Combining the CDR3 with reference TRBV7-6 and TRBJ2-7 gives the whole variable domain GAGVSQSPRYKVTKRGQDVALRCDPISGHVSLYWYRQALGQGPEFLTYFNYEAQQDKSGLPNDRFSAERPEGSISTLTIQRTEQRDSAMYRCASSSGTGPGEQYFGPGTRLTVT.

The chain employs TRBV7-8 and TRBJ1-5, with 9 bases that match TRBD1. The length of the CDR3 is 15 residues. V shed 4 bases, J shed 4 bases, and the junction held 5 bases outside the gene matches. Germline-derived CDR1 and CDR2 are SGHVS and FQNEAQ. The CDR3 sequence: CASSSGTGLNQPQHF. The CDR3, as DNA: TGTGCCAGCAGCTCCGGGACAGGGTTAAATCAGCCCCAGCATTTT.

The CDR3 is CASTSRFHGYTF. The DNA of the CDR3 is TGTGCCAGCACGAGCAGGTTCCATGGCTACACCTTC. V usage is TRBV6-1 and J usage is TRBJ1-2; D gene unclear. V was pared by 7 bases and J by 6 bases, with 12 bases between. The CDR3 length is 12 residues. Per germline, CDR1 MNHNS and CDR2 SASEGT.

This chain connects TRBV19 to TRBJ2-7; 10 bases match TRBD1. The CDR3 extends over 15 amino acids. Germline V CDR1 and CDR2: LNHDA, SQIVND (reference sequence). Germline trimming cut 1 base from V and 5 bases from J; bases unmatched to any gene: 5. CDR3 nucleotide sequence: TGTGCCAGTAGTATAGGGGGGACAGGGGCCAACGAGCAGTACTTC. Translation: CASSIGGTGANEQYF.

The chain employs TRBV7-2 and TRBJ2-1; TRBD2 aligns across 12 bases. Germline CDR1 reads SGHTA; CDR2 reads FQGNSA. Trimming removed 6 bases from V and 8 bases from J; junction bases left unmatched: 14. CDR3 size: 17 residues. Written as DNA, the CDR3 is TGTGCCAGCAGACCATTACTAGCGGGAGGACCATTAGATGAGCAGTTCTTC. This translates into CASRPLLAGGPLDEQFF.

This chain connects TRBV6-6 to TRBJ2-7; 7 bases match TRBD1. Germline loops: CDR1 MNHNY, CDR2 SVGAGI (reference sequence). The CDR3 loop spans 14 amino acids. Losses at the gene ends were 2 bases for V and 8 bases for J; bases not matched to a gene: 9. The CDR3 bases are TGTGCCAGCAGTTACCGGGACAGTACGCTGCAGCAGTACTTC. Translated: CASSYRDSTLQQYF.

This clone was seen only once. The chain recombines TRBV9 with TRBJ2-5; unclear D gene. V was pared by 4 bases and J by 2 bases, with 12 bases between. This CDR3 is built from 14 residues. CDR1 SGDLS and CDR2 YYNGEE come from the germline V gene. CDR3 DNA sequence: TGTGCCAGCAGCTTAGACCCCAGGCAAGAGACCCAGTACTTC. This sequence encodes CASSLDPRQETQYF.

The rearrangement joins TRBV6-5 to TRBJ1-5; no reliable D call. V dropped 0 bases and J dropped 9 bases, with 12 bases sitting between them. Germline CDR1 and CDR2: MNHEY and SVGAGI. The CDR3 is made up of 14 amino acids. The CDR3 DNA reads as TGTGCCAGCAGTTACTCTATGTTGTCGGGGCCCCAGCATTTT. As protein: CASSYSMLSGPQHF.

The chain has TRBV4-1 and TRBJ1-4; 10 nucleotides align to TRBD1. The trim removed 7 bases at V and 7 bases at J, leaving 9 bases unmatched. Germline CDR1 MGHRA, CDR2 YSYEKL. The CDR3 contains 15 residues. CDR3 in DNA: TGCGCCAGCACGATTCGGGACAGGGGTCGTGAAAAACTGTTTTTT. Its protein is CASTIRDRGREKLFF.

This clone came up once. The chain is built from TRBV4-1 and TRBJ2-7; 11 bases are shared with TRBD2. CDR1 MGHRA and CDR2 YSYEKL come from the germline V gene. J was trimmed by 3 bases and V by 1 base; bases with no gene match: 5. The length of the CDR3 is 16 residues. The CDR3 loop reads CASSQGLAGMIYEQYF. Here the CDR3 DNA reads TGCGCCAGCAGCCAAGGACTAGCGGGAATGATCTACGAGCAGTACTTC.

This chain connects TRBV5-1 to TRBJ2-7, with D perhaps TRBD1 (7 bases). Trimming took off 2 bases at V and 4 bases at J, with 19 bases between the two ends. The CDR3 runs to 16 residues. Germline CDR1 reads SGHRS; CDR2 reads YFSETQ. Written as DNA, the CDR3 is TGCGCCAGCAGCTTCTCTCTGCAGGGGGGACAGTACGAGCAGTACTTC. Amino acids: CASSFSLQGGQYEQYF.

This clone was counted a few times. V and J are TRBV29-1 and TRBJ2-7, with D unresolved. Germline V CDR1 and CDR2: SQVTM, ANQGSEA. The V end lost 5 bases, the J end lost 4 bases, and 9 bases lay between the germline ends. This CDR3 contains 11 residues. DNA of the CDR3: TGCAGCGTTTACAACCAATACGAGCAGTACTTC. Encoded protein: CSVYNQYEQYF.

The V and J genes are TRBV5-6 and TRBJ1-5; D not certain. This CDR3 comprises 12 residues. The ends were cut back, 4 bases at V and 8 bases at J, with 10 bases in the middle. The V gene's germline CDR1 is SGHDT and CDR2 YYEEEE. The CDR3 coding sequence is TGTGCCAGCAGCGGCCGTTTGGAGCCCCAGCATTTT. Its protein product is CASSGRLEPQHF.

V gene TRBV7-2 combines with J gene TRBJ1-2; no clear D gene. There are 16 residues in the CDR3. V lost 0 bases, J lost 3 bases, and 14 bases lay in between. From germline, CDR1 is SGHTA and CDR2 FQGNSA. The CDR3 bases are TGTGCCAGCAGCTTAGCGCCGAGGGTCGTAGACTATGGCTACACCTTC. This sequence encodes CASSLAPRVVDYGYTF.

The chain employs TRBV5-1 and TRBJ1-1, with D perhaps matching TRBD1 (5 bases). The CDR3 is made up of 15 amino acids. Germline V lookup: CDR1 SGHRS, CDR2 YFSETQ. V dropped 3 bases and J dropped 1 base, with 13 bases sitting between them. The CDR3 sequence: CASSSERGGNTEAFF. DNA for the CDR3: TGCGCCAGCAGCTCCGAAAGGGGCGGGAACACTGAAGCTTTCTTT.

This chain connects TRBV4-2 to TRBJ2-1, with a possible D match to TRBD1 (6 bases). The V end was cut by 3 bases, the J end by 4 bases, with 10 bases between. The CDR3 runs 14 residues. Germline V gene sequence: CDR1 LGHNA, CDR2 YNFKEQ. The CDR3 is CASSQGTIYNEQFF. Written as DNA, the CDR3 is TGTGCCAGCAGCCAGGGGACAATTTACAATGAGCAGTTCTTC.

In this sample, this clone turned up once. The chain joins TRBV14 to TRBJ2-1; 14 nucleotides match TRBD2. After removal of 4 bases from V and 8 bases from J, the junction contained 7 bases not matched to a gene. This CDR3 is built from 16 residues. The V gene's germline CDR1 is SGHDN and CDR2 FVKESK. The CDR3 loop reads CASSPLRLAGGDEQFF. The CDR3 region has the DNA TGTGCCAGCAGCCCCCTGAGACTAGCGGGAGGGGATGAGCAGTTCTTC.

V is TRBV2 and J is TRBJ2-7, with a weak D call TRBD2 (6 bases). Germline-derived CDR1 and CDR2 are SNHLY and FYNNEI. V was pared by 5 bases and J by 2 bases, with 13 bases between. The CDR3 covers 14 residues. The CDR3 region is CASSRGLEAYEQYF. CDR3 DNA sequence: TGTGCCAGCAGTCGGGGACTGGAAGCCTACGAGCAGTACTTC.

The J gene is TRBJ1-3, the V gene TRBV5-1; weak D call: TRBD1 (5 bases). The CDR3 contains 14 residues. Between the trimmed V and J ends, which lost 4 bases and 2 bases, there was a span of 10 bases. CDR1 is SGHRS and CDR2 is YFSETQ in the germline V gene. The CDR3 here is CASSEGETGNTIYF. CDR3 nucleotide sequence: TGCGCCAGCAGCGAAGGGGAAACTGGAAACACCATATATTTT.

The V and J genes are TRBV2 and TRBJ2-7; TRBD2 agrees at 9 bases. The germline V gene encodes CDR1 SNHLY and CDR2 FYNNEI. The J segment lost 6 bases and the V segment lost 8 bases, leaving 11 bases of the junction unmatched. The CDR3 runs to 14 residues. The CDR3 region has the DNA TGTGCCAGCGGGGGTTGGCGGGAGGGGTTCGAGCAGTACTTC. Its translation: CASGGWREGFEQYF.

The chain's CDR3 is CASSPLLEGHGYTF. DNA for the CDR3: TGTGCCAGCTCACCCCTCCTAGAGGGTCATGGCTACACCTTC. The rearrangement links TRBV18 to TRBJ1-2; no clear D. CDR3 size: 14 residues. V lost 3 bases and J lost 6, with 14 bases in between. CDR1 is KGHSH, CDR2 LQKENI, per germline.

CDR3 DNA: TGTGCCAGCAGCCCCTGGACAGGGGTAAACACTGAAGCTTTCTTT. It codes for CASSPWTGVNTEAFF. V is TRBV6-5 and J is TRBJ1-1; 9 bases are shared with TRBD1. CDR3 length: 15 residues. The V and J ends lost 6 bases and 2 bases, in that order; junction bases with no gene match: 7. Looked up from germline, CDR1 is MNHEY and CDR2 is SVGAGI.

The chain carries TRBV19 and TRBJ1-4; tentative D call: TRBD1 (5 bases). The CDR3 runs to 14 residues. V was clipped by 7 bases and J by 0 bases, with 9 bases between them. Germline loops: CDR1 LNHDA, CDR2 SQIVND (reference sequence). CDR3 DNA: TGTGCCAGTAAAGGGGTTGCAACTAATGAAAAACTGTTTTTT. Translating gives CASKGVATNEKLFF. Drawing the rest from reference TRBV19 and TRBJ1-4, the complete variable domain is DGGITQSPKYLFRKEGQNVTLSCEQNLNHDAMYWYRQDPGQGLRLIYYSQIVNDFQKGDIAEGYSVSREKKESFPLTVTSAQKNPTAFYLCASKGVATNEKLFFGSGTQLSVL.

J is TRBJ2-7 and V is TRBV27; D may be TRBD1 (6 bases). V shed 3 bases and J shed 2 bases, with 14 bases lying between them. The CDR3 has 15 residues. CDR1 and CDR2 from the germline V gene are MNHEY and SMNVEV (reference sequence). CDR3 sequence reads: CASSFFQWDTYEQYF. The CDR3 DNA reads TGTGCCAGCAGTTTCTTTCAGTGGGACACCTACGAGCAGTACTTC.

V and J are TRBV28 and TRBJ1-1, with D possibly TRBD1 on 5 matching bases. Germline V lookup: CDR1 MDHEN, CDR2 SYDVKM. The CDR3 loop spans 13 amino acids. V lost 4 bases and J lost 3, with 9 bases in between. The CDR3 nucleotides read TGTGCCAGCAGTTCAGGACAACACACTGAAGCTTTCTTT. Its translation is CASSSGQHTEAFF.

V usage is TRBV9 and J usage is TRBJ2-1, with D maybe TRBD2 (6 bases). The V end lost 0 bases, the J end lost 7 bases, and 17 bases lay between the germline ends. The CDR3 is 16 residues long. Germline V gives CDR1 SGDLS, CDR2 YYNGEE. CDR3 protein: CASSVGVGGVWNEQFF. The DNA for the CDR3 is TGTGCCAGCAGCGTAGGAGTGGGAGGTGTGTGGAATGAGCAGTTCTTC.

V usage is TRBV30 and J usage is TRBJ1-4; 7 bases are a match to TRBD1. Germline V gives CDR1 GTSNPN, CDR2 SVGIG (reference sequence). This CDR3 region has 15 residues. V shed 1 base, J shed 5 bases, and the junction held 7 bases outside the gene matches. CDR3 coding DNA: TGTGCCTGGAGTGAGGAGGGGGCGGGGAATGAAAAACTGTTTTTT. It codes for CAWSEEGAGNEKLFF.

This clone was counted once. The chain recombines TRBV7-2 with TRBJ2-3; 7 nucleotides match TRBD2. Germline V gene data show CDR1 as SGHTA and CDR2 as FQGNSA. The CDR3 has 14 amino acids. V shed 4 bases, J shed 4 bases, and the junction held 5 bases outside the gene matches. CDR3 protein: CASSWAGEADTQYF. The CDR3 DNA sequence: TGTGCCAGCAGCTGGGCGGGAGAGGCAGATACGCAGTATTTT.

J is TRBJ2-5 and V is TRBV10-3; D unclear. Germline CDR1 ENHRY, CDR2 SYGVKD. V was cut by 3 bases and J by 2 bases, with 10 bases left in between. The CDR3 is 14 amino acids. The CDR3 DNA sequence: TGTGCCATCAGTGAAAACACACCTCAAGAGACCCAGTACTTC. This translates into CAISENTPQETQYF.

The V gene is TRBV5-8, the J gene TRBJ1-4; D unclear. This CDR3 has 16 amino acids. The V gene's germline CDR1 is SGHTS and CDR2 YDEGEE. The V gene lost 2 bases and the J gene lost 0 bases, with 11 bases spanning the gap. Written as DNA, the CDR3 is TGTGCCAGCAGCTTCCGAACTATCGCAACTAATGAAAAACTGTTTTTT. This sequence encodes CASSFRTIATNEKLFF.